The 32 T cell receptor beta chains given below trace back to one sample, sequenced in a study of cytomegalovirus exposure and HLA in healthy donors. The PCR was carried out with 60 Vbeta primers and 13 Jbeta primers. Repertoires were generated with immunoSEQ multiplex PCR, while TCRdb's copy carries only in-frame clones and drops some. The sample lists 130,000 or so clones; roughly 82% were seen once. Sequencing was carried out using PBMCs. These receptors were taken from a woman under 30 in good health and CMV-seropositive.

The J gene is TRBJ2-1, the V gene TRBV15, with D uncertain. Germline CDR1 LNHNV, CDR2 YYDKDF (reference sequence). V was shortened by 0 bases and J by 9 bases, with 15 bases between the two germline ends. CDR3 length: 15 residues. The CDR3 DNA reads TGTGCCACCAGCAGAGATCTAGTCCCAGTAAGTGAGCAGTTCTTC. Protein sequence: CATSRDLVPVSEQFF.

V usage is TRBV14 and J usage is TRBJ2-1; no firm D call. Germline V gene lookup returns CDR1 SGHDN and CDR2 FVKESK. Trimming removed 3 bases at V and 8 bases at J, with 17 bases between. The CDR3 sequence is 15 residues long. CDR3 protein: CASSQPYPSRDEQFF. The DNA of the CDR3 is TGTGCCAGCAGCCAGCCTTATCCGTCCCGGGATGAGCAGTTCTTC.

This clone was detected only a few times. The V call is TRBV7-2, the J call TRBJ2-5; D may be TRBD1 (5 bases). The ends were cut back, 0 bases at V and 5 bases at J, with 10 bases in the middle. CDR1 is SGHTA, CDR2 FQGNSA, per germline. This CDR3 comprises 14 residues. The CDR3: CASSLAGAGETQYF. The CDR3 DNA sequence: TGTGCCAGCAGCTTAGCAGGGGCCGGGGAGACCCAGTACTTC.

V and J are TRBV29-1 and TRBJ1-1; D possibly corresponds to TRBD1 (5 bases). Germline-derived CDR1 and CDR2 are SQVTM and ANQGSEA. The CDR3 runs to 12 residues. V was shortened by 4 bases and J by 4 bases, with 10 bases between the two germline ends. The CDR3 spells CSVGTLTTEAFF. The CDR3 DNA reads TGCAGCGTTGGGACATTGACCACTGAAGCTTTCTTT. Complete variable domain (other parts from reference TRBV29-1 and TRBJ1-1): SAVISQKPSRDICQRGTSLTIQCQVDSQVTMMFWYRQQPGQSLTLIATANQGSEATYESGFVIDKFPISRPNLTFSTLTVSNMSPEDSSIYLCSVGTLTTEAFFGQGTRLTVV.

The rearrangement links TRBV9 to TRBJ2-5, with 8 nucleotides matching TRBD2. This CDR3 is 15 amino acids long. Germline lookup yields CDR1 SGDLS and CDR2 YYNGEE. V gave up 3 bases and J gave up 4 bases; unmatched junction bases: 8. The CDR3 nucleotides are TGTGCCAGCAGCGCCCCCCGGGGGGGCCCAGAGACCCAGTACTTC. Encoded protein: CASSAPRGGPETQYF.

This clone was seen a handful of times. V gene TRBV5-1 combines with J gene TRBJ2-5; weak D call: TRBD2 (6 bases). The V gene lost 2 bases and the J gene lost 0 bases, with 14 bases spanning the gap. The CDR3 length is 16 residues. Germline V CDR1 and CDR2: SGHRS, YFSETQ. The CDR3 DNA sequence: TGCGCCAGCAGCTTTGGGGGGACTCCATACCAAGAGACCCAGTACTTC. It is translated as CASSFGGTPYQETQYF.

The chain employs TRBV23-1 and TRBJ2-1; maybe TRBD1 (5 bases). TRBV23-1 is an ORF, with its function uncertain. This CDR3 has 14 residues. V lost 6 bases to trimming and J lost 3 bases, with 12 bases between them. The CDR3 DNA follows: TGCGCCAGCAGACGAGACGGACACTACAATGAGCAGTTCTTC. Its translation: CASRRDGHYNEQFF.

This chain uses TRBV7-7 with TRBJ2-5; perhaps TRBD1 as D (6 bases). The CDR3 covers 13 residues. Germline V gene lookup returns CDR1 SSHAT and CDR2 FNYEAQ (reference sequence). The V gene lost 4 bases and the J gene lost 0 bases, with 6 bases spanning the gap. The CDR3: CASSWDNQETQYF. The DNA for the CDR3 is TGTGCCAGCAGCTGGGACAACCAAGAGACCCAGTACTTC.

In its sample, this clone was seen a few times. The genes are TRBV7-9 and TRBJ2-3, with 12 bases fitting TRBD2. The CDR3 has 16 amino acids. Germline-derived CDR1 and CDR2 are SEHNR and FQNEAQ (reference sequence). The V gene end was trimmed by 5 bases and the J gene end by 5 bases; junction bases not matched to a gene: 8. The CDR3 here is CASSPASGGAIDTQYF. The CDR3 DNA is TGTGCCAGCAGCCCGGCTAGCGGGGGGGCGATAGATACGCAGTATTTT.

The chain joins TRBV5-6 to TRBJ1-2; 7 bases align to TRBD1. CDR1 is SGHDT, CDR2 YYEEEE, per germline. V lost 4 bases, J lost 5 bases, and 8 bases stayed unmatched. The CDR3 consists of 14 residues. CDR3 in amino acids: CASSARDSPYGYTF. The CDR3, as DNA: TGTGCCAGCAGCGCCAGGGACAGCCCTTATGGCTACACCTTC.

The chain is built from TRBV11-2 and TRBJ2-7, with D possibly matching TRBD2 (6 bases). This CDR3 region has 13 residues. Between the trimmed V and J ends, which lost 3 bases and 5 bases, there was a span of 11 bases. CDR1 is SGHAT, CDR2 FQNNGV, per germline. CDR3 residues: CASSFGGLDEQYF. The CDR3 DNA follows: TGTGCCAGCAGCTTCGGAGGGTTGGACGAGCAGTACTTC.

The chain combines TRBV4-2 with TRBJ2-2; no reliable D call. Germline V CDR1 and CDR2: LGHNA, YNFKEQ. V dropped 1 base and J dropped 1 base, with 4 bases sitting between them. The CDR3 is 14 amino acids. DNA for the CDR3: TGTGCCAGCAGCCAAGTAGAGAACACCGGGGAGCTGTTTTTT. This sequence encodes CASSQVENTGELFF.

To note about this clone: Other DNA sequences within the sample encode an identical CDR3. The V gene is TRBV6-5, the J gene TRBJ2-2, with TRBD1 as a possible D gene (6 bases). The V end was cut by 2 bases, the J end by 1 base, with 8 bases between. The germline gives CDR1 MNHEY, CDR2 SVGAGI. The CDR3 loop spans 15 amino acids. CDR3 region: CASSYPGQNTGELFF. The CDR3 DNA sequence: TGTGCCAGCAGTTACCCGGGACAGAACACCGGGGAGCTGTTTTTT.

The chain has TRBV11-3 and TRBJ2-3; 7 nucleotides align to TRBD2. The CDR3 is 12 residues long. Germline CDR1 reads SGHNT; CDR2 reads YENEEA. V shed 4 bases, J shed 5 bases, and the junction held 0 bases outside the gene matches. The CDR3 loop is CASSWGGDTQYF. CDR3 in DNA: TGTGCCAGCAGCTGGGGGGGAGATACGCAGTATTTT.

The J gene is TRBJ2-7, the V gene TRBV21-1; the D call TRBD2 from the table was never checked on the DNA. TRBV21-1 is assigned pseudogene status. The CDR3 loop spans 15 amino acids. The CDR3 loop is CASSKARRGPHEQYF. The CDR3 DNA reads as TGTGCCAGCAGCAAAGCAAGGAGGGGACCCCACGAGCAGTACTTC.

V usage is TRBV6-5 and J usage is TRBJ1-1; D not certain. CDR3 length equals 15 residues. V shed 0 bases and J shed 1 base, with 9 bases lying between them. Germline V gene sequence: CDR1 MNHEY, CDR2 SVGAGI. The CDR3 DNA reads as TGTGCCAGCAGTTACTCCGGGTCCGAGAACACTGAAGCTTTCTTT. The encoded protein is CASSYSGSENTEAFF.

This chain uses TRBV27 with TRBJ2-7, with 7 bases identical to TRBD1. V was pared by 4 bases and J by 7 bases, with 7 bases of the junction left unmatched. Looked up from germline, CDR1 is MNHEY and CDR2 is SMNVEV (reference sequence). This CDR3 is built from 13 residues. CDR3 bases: TGTGCCAGCAGTTGGGACAGCGACGGAGAGCAGTACTTC. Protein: CASSWDSDGEQYF.

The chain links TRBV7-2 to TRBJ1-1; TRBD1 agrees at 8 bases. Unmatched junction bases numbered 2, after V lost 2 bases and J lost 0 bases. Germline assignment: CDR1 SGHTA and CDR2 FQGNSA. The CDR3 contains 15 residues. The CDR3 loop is CASSLRTGMNTEAFF. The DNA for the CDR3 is TGTGCCAGCAGCTTAAGGACAGGGATGAACACTGAAGCTTTCTTT.

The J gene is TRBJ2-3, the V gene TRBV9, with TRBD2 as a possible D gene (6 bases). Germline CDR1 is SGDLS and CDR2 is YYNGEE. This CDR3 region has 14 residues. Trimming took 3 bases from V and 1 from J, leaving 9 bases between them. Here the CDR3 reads CASSERVGTDTQYF. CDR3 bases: TGTGCCAGCAGCGAGCGGGTGGGCACAGATACGCAGTATTTT.

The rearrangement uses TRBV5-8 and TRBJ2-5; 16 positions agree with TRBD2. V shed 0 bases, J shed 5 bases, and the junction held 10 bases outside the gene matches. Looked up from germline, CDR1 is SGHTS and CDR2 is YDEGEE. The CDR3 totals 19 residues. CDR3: CASSLALGTSGGARETQYF. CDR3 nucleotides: TGTGCCAGCAGCTTGGCCCTTGGGACTAGCGGGGGGGCCCGGGAGACCCAGTACTTC.

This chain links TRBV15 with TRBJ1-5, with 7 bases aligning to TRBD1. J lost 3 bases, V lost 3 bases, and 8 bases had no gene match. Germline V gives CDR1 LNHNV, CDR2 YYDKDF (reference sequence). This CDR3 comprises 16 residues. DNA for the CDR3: TGTGCCACCAGCAGGGAGCCCGGGACAGCCAATCAGCCCCAGCATTTT. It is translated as CATSREPGTANQPQHF. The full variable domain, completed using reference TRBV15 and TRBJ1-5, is DAMVIQNPRYQVTQFGKPVTLSCSQTLNHNVMYWYQQKSSQAPKLLFHYYDKDFNNEADTPDNFQSRRPNTSFCFLDIRSPGLGDTAMYLCATSREPGTANQPQHFGDGTRLSIL.

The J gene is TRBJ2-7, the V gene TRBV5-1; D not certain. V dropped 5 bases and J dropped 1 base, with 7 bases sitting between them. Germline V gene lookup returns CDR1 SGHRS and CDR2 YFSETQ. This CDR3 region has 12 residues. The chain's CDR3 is CASRRESYEQYF. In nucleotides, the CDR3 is TGCGCCAGCAGGCGAGAATCCTACGAGCAGTACTTC.

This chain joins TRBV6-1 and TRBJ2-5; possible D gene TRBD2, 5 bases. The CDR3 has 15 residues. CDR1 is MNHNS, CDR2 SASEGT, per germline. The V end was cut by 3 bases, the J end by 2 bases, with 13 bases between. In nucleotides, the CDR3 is TGTGCCAGCAGTGAGGTCAGGCGGGTACAAGAGACCCAGTACTTC. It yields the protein CASSEVRRVQETQYF.

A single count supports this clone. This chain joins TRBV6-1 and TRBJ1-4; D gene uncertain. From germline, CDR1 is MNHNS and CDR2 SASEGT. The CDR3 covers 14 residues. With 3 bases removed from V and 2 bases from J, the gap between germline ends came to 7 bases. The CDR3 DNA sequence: TGTGCCAGCAGTGAGGAGGTGACTAATGAAAAACTGTTTTTT. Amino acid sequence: CASSEEVTNEKLFF.

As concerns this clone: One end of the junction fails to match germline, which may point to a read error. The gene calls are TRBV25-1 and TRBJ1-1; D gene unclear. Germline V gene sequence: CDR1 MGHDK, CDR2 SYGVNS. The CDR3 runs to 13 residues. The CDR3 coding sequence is TGTGCCAGCAGTTCGGACGGGAACACTGGAGCTTTCTTT. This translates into CASSSDGNTGAFF. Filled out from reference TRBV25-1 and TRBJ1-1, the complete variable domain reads EADIYQTPRYLVIGTGKKITLECSQTMGHDKMYWYQQDPGMELHLIHYSYGVNSTEKGDLSSESTVSRIRTEHFPLTLESARPSHTSQYLCASSSDGNTGAFFGQGTRLTVV.

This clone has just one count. DNA for the CDR3: TGTGCCAGCAGTGAAAGGAGGCAGGAGTTTTGGCCCCAGCATTTT. Amino acid sequence: CASSERRQEFWPQHF. V gene TRBV2 combines with J gene TRBJ1-5; no firm D call. Germline loops: CDR1 SNHLY, CDR2 FYNNEI. The CDR3 extends over 15 amino acids. Trimming stripped 2 bases from V and 9 bases from J, with 17 bases between. Looking up the rest from reference TRBV2 and TRBJ1-5 gives the full variable domain: EPEVTQTPSHQVTQMGQEVILRCVPISNHLYFYWYRQILGQKVEFLVSFYNNEISEKSEIFDDQFSVERPDGSNFTLKIRSTKLEDSAMYFCASSERRQEFWPQHFGDGTRLSIL.

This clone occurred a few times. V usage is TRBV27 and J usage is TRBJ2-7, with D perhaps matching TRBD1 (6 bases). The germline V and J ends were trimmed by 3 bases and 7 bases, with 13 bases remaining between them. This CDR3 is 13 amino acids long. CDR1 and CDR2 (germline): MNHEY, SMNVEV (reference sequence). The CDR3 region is CASSFSLDREQYF. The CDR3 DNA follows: TGTGCCAGCAGTTTCTCCTTAGACAGGGAGCAGTACTTC.

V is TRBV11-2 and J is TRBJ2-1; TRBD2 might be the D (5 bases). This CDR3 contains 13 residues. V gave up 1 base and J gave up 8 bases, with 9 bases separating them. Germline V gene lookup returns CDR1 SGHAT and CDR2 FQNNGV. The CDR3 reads CASSLVPGYEQFF. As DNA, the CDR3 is TGTGCCAGCAGCTTAGTTCCGGGATATGAGCAGTTCTTC.

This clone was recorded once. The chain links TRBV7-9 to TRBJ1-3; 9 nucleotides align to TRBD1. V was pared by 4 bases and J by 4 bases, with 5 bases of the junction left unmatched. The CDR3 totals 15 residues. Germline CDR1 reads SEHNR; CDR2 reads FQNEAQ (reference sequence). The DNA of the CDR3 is TGTGCCAGCAGCTCAGGGGACAGGGTGGGAAACACCATATATTTT. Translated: CASSSGDRVGNTIYF.

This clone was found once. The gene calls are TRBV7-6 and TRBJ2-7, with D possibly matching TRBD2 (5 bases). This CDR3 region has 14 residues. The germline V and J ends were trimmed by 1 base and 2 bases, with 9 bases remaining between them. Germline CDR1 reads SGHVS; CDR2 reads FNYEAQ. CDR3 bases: TGTGCCAGCAGCTTAGGGGCGGGCCCCTACGAGCAGTACTTC. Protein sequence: CASSLGAGPYEQYF.

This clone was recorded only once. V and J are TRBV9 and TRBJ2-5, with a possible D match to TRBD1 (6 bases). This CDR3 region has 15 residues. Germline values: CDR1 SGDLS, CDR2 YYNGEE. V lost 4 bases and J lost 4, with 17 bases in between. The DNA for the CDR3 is TGTGCCAGCAGCCCCCACCGGGTGGGGGCAGAGACCCAGTACTTC. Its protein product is CASSPHRVGAETQYF.

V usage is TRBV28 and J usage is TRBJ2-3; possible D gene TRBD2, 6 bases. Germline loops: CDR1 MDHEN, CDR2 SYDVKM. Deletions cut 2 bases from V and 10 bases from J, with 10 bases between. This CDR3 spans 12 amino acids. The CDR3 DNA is TGTGCCAGCAGTTTAGTAGCGGAGTCGCAGTATTTT. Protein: CASSLVAESQYF.